Shown below are 15 T cell receptor beta chains from a single sample sequenced in a study of T cell repertoires in cytomegalovirus infection. TCRdb re-called the reads with MiXCR, one entry per CDR3 protein. Of roughly 250,000 distinct CDR3 sequences in the sample, around an eighth were seen once. The sample taken for sequencing was PBMCs. These receptors were collected from a human donor in good health (CMV status not recorded). Some clones in this sample may be carry-over from other donors' samples.

The chain recombines TRBV29-1 with TRBJ2-2, with D tentatively TRBD2 (5 bases). The length of the CDR3 is 11 residues. Germline V gene sequence: CDR1 SQVTM, CDR2 ANQGSEA. The V gene lost 3 bases and the J gene lost 7 bases, with 6 bases spanning the gap. In DNA, the CDR3 is TGCAGCGTTGACCGGGGCGGGGAGCTGTTTTTT. Translating it yields CSVDRGGELFF.

This clonotype appeared many times. The chain has TRBV29-1 and TRBJ2-3; D ambiguous. CDR3 length: 12 amino acids. V was pared by 6 bases and J by 6 bases, with 13 bases between. From germline, CDR1 is SQVTM and CDR2 ANQGSEA. CDR3 protein: CSVVVDADTQYF. The CDR3 DNA follows: TGCAGCGTCGTTGTAGATGCGGATACGCAGTATTTT.

This clonotype was seen a handful of times. J is TRBJ1-4 and V is TRBV20-1; 10 bases line up with TRBD1. There are 16 residues in the CDR3. Per germline, CDR1 DFQATT and CDR2 SNEGSKA (reference sequence). V lost 0 bases and J lost 5; bases outside the gene matches: 6. The DNA of the CDR3 is TGCAGTGCTAGAGATGATTGGGGACAGGGGAATGAAAAACTGTTTTTT. It translates to CSARDDWGQGNEKLFF.

This clonotype was seen a handful of times. DNA for the CDR3: TGCAGTGCTAGACCAGGGACAGACCTCTATGGCTACACCTTC. Protein product: CSARPGTDLYGYTF. The V gene is TRBV20-1, the J gene TRBJ1-2; 7 nucleotides line up with TRBD1. The CDR3 contains 14 residues. V shed 2 bases, J shed 4 bases, and the junction held 7 bases outside the gene matches. In germline, CDR1 is DFQATT, CDR2 SNEGSKA (reference sequence).

This clonotype was observed a handful of times. The V call is TRBV4-2, the J call TRBJ2-3; D not resolved. Germline V gives CDR1 LGHNA, CDR2 YNFKEQ. There are 17 residues in the CDR3. V lost 2 bases and J 4 bases, leaving 19 bases between the germline ends. CDR3 region: CASSQTSLAVSADTQYF. The CDR3 bases are TGTGCCAGCAGCCAAACCTCGTTAGCTGTCTCGGCAGATACGCAGTATTTT.

The chain carries TRBV4-1 and TRBJ1-2, with unresolved D. The CDR3 runs to 13 residues. Germline loops: CDR1 MGHRA, CDR2 YSYEKL. Between the trimmed V and J ends, which lost 4 bases and 2 bases, there was a span of 8 bases. In DNA, the CDR3 is TGCGCCAGCAGCCGCGGGAACAACTATGGCTACACCTTC. Its translation is CASSRGNNYGYTF.

This clonotype appeared many times. The rearrangement joins TRBV7-2 to TRBJ1-1; no reliable D call. CDR1 is SGHTA, CDR2 FQGNSA, per germline. V lost 5 bases and J 3 bases, leaving 10 bases between the germline ends. CDR3 size: 13 residues. CDR3 region: CASSPERHTEAFF. CDR3 nucleotides: TGTGCCAGCAGCCCCGAGAGGCACACTGAAGCTTTCTTT.

A few counts support this clonotype. The chain has TRBV7-6 and TRBJ1-4; TRBD1 agrees at 8 bases. Per germline, CDR1 SGHVS and CDR2 FNYEAQ. The CDR3 runs 15 residues. V shed 5 bases, J shed 7 bases, and the junction held 9 bases outside the gene matches. The CDR3: CASSARQGRSEKLFF. The CDR3 region has the DNA TGTGCCAGCAGCGCCCGACAGGGGAGGAGTGAAAAACTGTTTTTT.

This clonotype was observed many times. The V gene is TRBV7-2, the J gene TRBJ2-3, with TRBD2 identical over 9 bases. CDR1 and CDR2 (germline): SGHTA, FQGNSA. Trimming at V came to 5 bases and at J to 2 bases, leaving 5 bases not matched to a gene. The CDR3 is 15 amino acids. As DNA, the CDR3 is TGTGCCAGCAGCAGCCTGGGACTAGCCACAGATACGCAGTATTTT. Protein sequence: CASSSLGLATDTQYF.

V and J are TRBV4-3 and TRBJ2-1; TRBD2 agrees at 7 bases. This CDR3 spans 16 amino acids. With 0 bases clipped from V and 7 bases from J, the junction kept 9 bases outside the gene matches. CDR1 LGHNA and CDR2 YSLEER come from the germline V gene. DNA of the CDR3: TGCGCCAGCAGCCAAGAATCAGGCGGGGGTGTAAATGAGCAGTTCTTC. Translation gives CASSQESGGGVNEQFF.

Many counts were recorded for this clonotype. The chain uses TRBV28 and TRBJ2-7, with TRBD1 identical over 9 bases. Germline V gene sequence: CDR1 MDHEN, CDR2 SYDVKM. The length of the CDR3 is 16 residues. V lost 10 bases and J lost 5; bases outside the gene matches: 18. CDR3 DNA sequence: TGTGCCACAGCATTGGGAGGGGGACAGGGAGCCGACGAGCAGTACTTC. Translating it yields CATALGGGQGADEQYF.

This clonotype was seen repeatedly, ten times or more. The chain employs TRBV5-1 and TRBJ2-6, with 8 positions matching TRBD1. The V gene's germline CDR1 is SGHRS and CDR2 YFSETQ. This CDR3 comprises 17 residues. After removal of 3 bases from V and 1 base from J, the junction contained 6 bases not matched to a gene. The CDR3 nucleotides are TGCGCCAGCAGCTCGAGCGACAGGGGATCTGGGGCCAACGTCCTGACTTTC. It is translated as CASSSSDRGSGANVLTF.

This clonotype was found a few times. This may be a read error: a much more frequent sequence differs by one nucleotide. This sequence joins TRBV7-9 and TRBJ2-4; D is possibly TRBD1 (6 bases). In germline, CDR1 is SEHNR, CDR2 FQNEAQ (reference sequence). V was shortened by 2 bases and J by 5 bases, with 10 bases between the two germline ends. The CDR3 is 14 amino acids. The chain's CDR3 is CASSLRSGENIQYF. CDR3 nucleotide sequence: TGTGCCAGCAGCTTAAGATCAGGGGAAAACATTCAGTACTTC.

V usage is TRBV28 and J usage is TRBJ2-1; possible D gene TRBD2, 6 bases. This CDR3 contains 15 residues. Germline CDR1 MDHEN, CDR2 SYDVKM. Trimming cost V 2 bases and J 3 bases, with 11 bases left between them. The CDR3 sequence is CASSLGGRFYNEQFF. CDR3 DNA sequence: TGTGCCAGCAGTTTAGGAGGGAGGTTCTACAATGAGCAGTTCTTC. Drawing the rest from reference TRBV28 and TRBJ2-1, the complete variable domain is DVKVTQSSRYLVKRTGEKVFLECVQDMDHENMFWYRQDPGLGLRLIYFSYDVKMKEKGDIPEGYSVSREKKERFSLILESASTNQTSMYLCASSLGGRFYNEQFFGPGTRLTVL.

This clonotype was found a few times. This chain joins TRBV18 and TRBJ2-1; 10 nucleotides line up with TRBD2. Germline V gene data show CDR1 as KGHSH and CDR2 as LQKENI. The J segment lost 10 bases and the V segment lost 5 bases, leaving 11 bases of the junction unmatched. The CDR3 spans 15 residues. Here the CDR3 DNA reads TGTGCCAGCTCATCCGAAGGACTAGCGGTGGAGGAGCAGTTCTTC. It codes for CASSSEGLAVEEQFF.